The sequence of this T cell receptor (beta chain) was determined in a study of blood T cell repertoires in COVID-19. At the level of the study: Sites in the United States, Italy and Spain provided acute and convalescent COVID-19 samples. The analysed material was cDNA or gDNA that came from T cells, B-cell-depleted T cells, or PBMCs.

The CDR3 loop spans 16 amino acids. The trim removed 5 bases at V and 1 base at J, leaving 13 bases unmatched. Per germline, CDR1 SQVTM and CDR2 ANQGSEA. Authors' analysis steps: Amplification of reference gene primers was used by the study to estimate nucleated cell counts. TCRdb's copy holds only in-frame clones and misses some; the assay was immunoSEQ multiplex PCR. Clone size and the V and J calls come from that table; the DNA yielded D and trimming. The sample yields over 60,000 clones, about 87% seen once. The material sequenced was peripheral blood. The sequence derives from a woman aged 80 or over with active COVID-19. The V call is TRBV29-1, the J call TRBJ2-5, with TRBD1 identical over 7 bases. CDR3 loop: CSVNRGLYLFQETQYF. DNA for the CDR3: TGCAGCGTTAATAGGGGGCTTTATCTTTTCCAAGAGACCCAGTACTTC. The variable domain in full, with the rest retrieved from reference TRBV29-1 and TRBJ2-5, is SAVISQKPSRDICQRGTSLTIQCQVDSQVTMMFWYRQQPGQSLTLIATANQGSEATYESGFVIDKFPISRPNLTFSTLTVSNMSPEDSSIYLCSVNRGLYLFQETQYFGPGTRLLVL.